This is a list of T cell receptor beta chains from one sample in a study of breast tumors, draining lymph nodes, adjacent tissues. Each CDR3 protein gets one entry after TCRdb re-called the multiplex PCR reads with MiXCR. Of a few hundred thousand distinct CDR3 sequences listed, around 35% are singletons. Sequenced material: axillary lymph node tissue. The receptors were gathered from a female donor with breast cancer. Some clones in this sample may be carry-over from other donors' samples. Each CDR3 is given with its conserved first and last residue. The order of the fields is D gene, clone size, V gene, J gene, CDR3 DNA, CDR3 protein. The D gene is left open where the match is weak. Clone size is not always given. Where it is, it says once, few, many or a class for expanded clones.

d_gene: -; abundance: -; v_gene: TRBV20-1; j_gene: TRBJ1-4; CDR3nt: TGCAGTGCCTCCCACAGGGCGAATGAAAAACTGTTTTTT; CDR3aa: CSASHRANEKLFF
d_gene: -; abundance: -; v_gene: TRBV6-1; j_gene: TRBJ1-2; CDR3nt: TGTGCCAGCAGTCGGTCACGGACCGACTCCTACTATGGCTACACCTTC; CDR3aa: CASSRSRTDSYYGYTF
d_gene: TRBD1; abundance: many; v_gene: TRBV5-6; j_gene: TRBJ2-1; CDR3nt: TGTGCCAGCAGCCGGACAGGCAATGAGCAGTTCTTC; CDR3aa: CASSRTGNEQFF
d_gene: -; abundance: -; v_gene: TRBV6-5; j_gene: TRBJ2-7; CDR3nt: TGTGCCAGCAGTCCTACGGCAGGCTACGAGCAGTACTTC; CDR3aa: CASSPTAGYEQYF
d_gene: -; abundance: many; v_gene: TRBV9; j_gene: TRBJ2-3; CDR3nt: TGTGCCAGCGAGGGGGGGGTGTGGGATACGCAGTATTTT; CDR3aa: CASEGGVWDTQYF
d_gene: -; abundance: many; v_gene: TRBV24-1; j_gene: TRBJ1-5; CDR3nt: TGTGCCACCAGTGATTACAGGTCCAATCAGCCCCAGCATTTT; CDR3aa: CATSDYRSNQPQHF
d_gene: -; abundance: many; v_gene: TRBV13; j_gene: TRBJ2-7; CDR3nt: TGTGCCAGCAGCCCCCCCACCTCCTACGAGCAGTACTTC; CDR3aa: CASSPPTSYEQYF
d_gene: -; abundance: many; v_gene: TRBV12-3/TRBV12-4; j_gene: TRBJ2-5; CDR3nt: TGTGCCAGCAGTTTAGCCCTTGGGGGGCAAGAGACCCAGTACTTC; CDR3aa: CASSLALGGQETQYF
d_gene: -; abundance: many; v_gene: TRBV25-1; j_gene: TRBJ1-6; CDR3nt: TGTGCCAGCACCGGCTCCTATAATTCACCCCTCCACTTT; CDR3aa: CASTGSYNSPLHF
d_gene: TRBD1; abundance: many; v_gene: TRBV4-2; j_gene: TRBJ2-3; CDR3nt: TGTGCCAGCAGTCGGACAGGGAGCACAGATACGCAGTATTTT; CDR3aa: CASSRTGSTDTQYF
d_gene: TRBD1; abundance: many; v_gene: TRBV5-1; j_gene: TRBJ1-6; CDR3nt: TGCGCCAGCAGCCTACAGGGGGCAAGCGATTCACCCCTCCACTTT; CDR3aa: CASSLQGASDSPLHF
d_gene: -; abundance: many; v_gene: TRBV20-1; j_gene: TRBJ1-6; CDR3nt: TGCAGTGCGGGGCCGCATGTAAATTCACCCCTCCACTTT; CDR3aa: CSAGPHVNSPLHF
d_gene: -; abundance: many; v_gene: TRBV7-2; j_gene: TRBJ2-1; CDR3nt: TGTGCCAGCAGCGCAAACAATGAGCAGTTCTTC; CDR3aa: CASSANNEQFF
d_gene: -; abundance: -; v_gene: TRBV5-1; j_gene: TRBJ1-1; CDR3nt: TGCGCCAGCAGCTTGACAGATAACACTGAAGCTTTCTTT; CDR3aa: CASSLTDNTEAFF
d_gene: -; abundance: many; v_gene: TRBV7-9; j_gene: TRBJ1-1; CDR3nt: TGTGCCAGCAGCCCAGGGACCTACACTGAAGCTTTCTTT; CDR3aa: CASSPGTYTEAFF
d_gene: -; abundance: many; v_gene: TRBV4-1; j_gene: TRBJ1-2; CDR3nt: TGCGCCAGCAGCCAAAACAGATATGGCTACACCTTC; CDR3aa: CASSQNRYGYTF
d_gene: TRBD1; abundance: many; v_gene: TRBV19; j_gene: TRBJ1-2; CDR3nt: TGTGCCAGTAGTTCCTTCGACAGGGCCTATGGCTACACCTTC; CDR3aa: CASSSFDRAYGYTF
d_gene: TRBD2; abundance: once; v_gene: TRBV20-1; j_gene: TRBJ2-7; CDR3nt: TGCAGTGCTCTAGCCCCTAGCGGGGGGGTATCCGCCTCCTACGAGCAGTACTTC; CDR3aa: CSALAPSGGVSASYEQYF
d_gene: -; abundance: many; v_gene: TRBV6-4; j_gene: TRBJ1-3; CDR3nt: TGTGCCAGCAGTGACTCGACTGGGTCTGGAAACACCATATATTTT; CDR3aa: CASSDSTGSGNTIYF
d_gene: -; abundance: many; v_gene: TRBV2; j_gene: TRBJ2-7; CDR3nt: TGTGCCAGCAGTGTGGTCGAGCAGTACTTC; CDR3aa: CASSVVEQYF
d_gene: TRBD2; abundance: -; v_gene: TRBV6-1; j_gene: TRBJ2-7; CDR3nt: TGTGCCAGCCTTAAGCGGGAACTCTACGAGCAGTACTTC; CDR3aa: CASLKRELYEQYF
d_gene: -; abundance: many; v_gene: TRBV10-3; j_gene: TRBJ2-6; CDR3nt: TGTGCCATCAGTGGTGGGGGGTCTGGGGCCAACGTCCTGACTTTC; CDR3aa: CAISGGGSGANVLTF
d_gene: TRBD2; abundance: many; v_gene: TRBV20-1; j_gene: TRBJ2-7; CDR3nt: TGCAGTGCTACTAGCGGGGGGTGGTCCTACGAGCAGTACTTC; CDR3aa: CSATSGGWSYEQYF
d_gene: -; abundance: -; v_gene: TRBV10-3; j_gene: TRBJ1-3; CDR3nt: TGTGCCATCAGTGGGACTAGCGGGGTCTCTGGAAACACCATATATTTT; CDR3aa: CAISGTSGVSGNTIYF
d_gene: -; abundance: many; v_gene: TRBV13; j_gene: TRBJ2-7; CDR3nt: TGTGCCAGCAGCTTAGGAGACTACCATAATCAACCCTACGAGCAGTACTTC; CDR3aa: CASSLGDYHNQPYEQYF
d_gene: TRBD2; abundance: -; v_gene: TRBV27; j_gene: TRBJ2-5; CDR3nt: TGTGCCAGCAGTTTCGGGGGGACCTACACCGGGGGGGAAGCCGGGACCCAGTACTTC; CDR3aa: CASSFGGTYTGGEAGTQYF
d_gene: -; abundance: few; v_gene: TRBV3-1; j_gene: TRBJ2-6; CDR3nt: TGTGCCAGCAGCCGCCGGAGTCCTGAGGCCAACGTCCTGACTTTC; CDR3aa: CASSRRSPEANVLTF
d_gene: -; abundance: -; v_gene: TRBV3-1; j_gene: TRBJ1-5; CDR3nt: TGTGCCGGCAGCCAGGGCCGCAATCAGCCCCAGCATTTT; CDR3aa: CAGSQGRNQPQHF
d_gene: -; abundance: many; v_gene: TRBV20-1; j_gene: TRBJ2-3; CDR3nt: TGCAGTGCTAGGGGGGGACTCACAGATACGCAGTATTTT; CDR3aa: CSARGGLTDTQYF
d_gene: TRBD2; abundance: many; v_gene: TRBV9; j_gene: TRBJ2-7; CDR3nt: TGTGCCAGCAGCGAGGGGACTAGCGGATCCTACGAGCAGTACTTC; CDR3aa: CASSEGTSGSYEQYF
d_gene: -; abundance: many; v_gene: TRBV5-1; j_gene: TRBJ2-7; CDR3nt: TGCGCCAGCACAAACAGTCACTCCTACGAGCAGTACTTC; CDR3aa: CASTNSHSYEQYF
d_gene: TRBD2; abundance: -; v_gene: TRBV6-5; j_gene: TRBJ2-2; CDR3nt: TGTGCCAGCAGTTACTTGGGGACTAGCGGGAGAGGCACCGGGGAGCTGTTTTTT; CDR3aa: CASSYLGTSGRGTGELFF
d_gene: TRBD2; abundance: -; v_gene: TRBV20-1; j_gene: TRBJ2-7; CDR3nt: TGCAGTGCTAGAATACTAGCGGGAGCACGCGAGCAGTACTTC; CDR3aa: CSARILAGAREQYF
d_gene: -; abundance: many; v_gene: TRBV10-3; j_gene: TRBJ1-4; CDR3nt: TGTGCCATCAGTGAGTCGCGGGGGACTAATGAAAAACTGTTTTTT; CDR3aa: CAISESRGTNEKLFF
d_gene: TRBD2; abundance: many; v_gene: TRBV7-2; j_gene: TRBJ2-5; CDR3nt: TGTGCCAGCAGCAGGACTAGCGGGAGTCAAGAGACCCAGTACTTC; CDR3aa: CASSRTSGSQETQYF
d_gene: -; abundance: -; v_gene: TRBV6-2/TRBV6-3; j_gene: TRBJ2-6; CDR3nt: TGTGCCAGCAGTTTTCACTCTGGGGCCAACGTCCTGACTTTC; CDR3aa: CASSFHSGANVLTF
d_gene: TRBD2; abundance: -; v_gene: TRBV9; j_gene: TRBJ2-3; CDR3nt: TGCGCCAGCAGCGTAGATGGGAGGGGTTTTACAGATACGCAGTATTTT; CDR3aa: CASSVDGRGFTDTQYF